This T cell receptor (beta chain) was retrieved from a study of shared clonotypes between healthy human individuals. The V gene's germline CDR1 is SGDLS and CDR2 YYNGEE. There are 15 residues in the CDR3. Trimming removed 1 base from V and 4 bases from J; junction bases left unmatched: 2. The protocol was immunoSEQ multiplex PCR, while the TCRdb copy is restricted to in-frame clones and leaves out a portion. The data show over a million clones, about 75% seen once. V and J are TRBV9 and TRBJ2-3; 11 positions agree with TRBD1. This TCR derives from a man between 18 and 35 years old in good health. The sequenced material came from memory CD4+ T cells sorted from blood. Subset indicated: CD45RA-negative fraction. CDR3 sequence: CASSVLGQGADTQYF. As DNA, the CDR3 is TGTGCCAGCAGCGTATTGGGACAGGGGGCAGATACGCAGTATTTT.